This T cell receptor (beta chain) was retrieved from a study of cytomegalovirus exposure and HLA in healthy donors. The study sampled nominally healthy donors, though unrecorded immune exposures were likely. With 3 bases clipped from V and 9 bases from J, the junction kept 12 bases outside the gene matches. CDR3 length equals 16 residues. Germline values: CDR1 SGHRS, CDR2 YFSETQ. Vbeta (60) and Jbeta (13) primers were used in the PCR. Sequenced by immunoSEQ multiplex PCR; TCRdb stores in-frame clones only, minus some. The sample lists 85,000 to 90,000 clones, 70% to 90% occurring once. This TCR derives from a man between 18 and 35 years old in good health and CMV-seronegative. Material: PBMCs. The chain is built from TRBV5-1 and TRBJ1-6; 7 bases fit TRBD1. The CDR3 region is CASSSAGEGASSPLHF. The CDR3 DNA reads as TGCGCCAGCAGCTCGGCGGGCGAGGGGGCAAGTTCACCCCTCCACTTT. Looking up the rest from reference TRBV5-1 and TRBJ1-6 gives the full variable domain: KAGVTQTPRYLIKTRGQQVTLSCSPISGHRSVSWYQQTPGQGLQFLFEYFSETQRNKGNFPGRFSGRQFSNSRSEMNVSTLELGDSALYLCASSSAGEGASSPLHFGNGTRLTVT.